This section outlines one T cell receptor (beta chain) sequence together with its context. With 4 bases removed from V and 2 bases from J, the gap between germline ends came to 15 bases. The CDR3 is 16 residues long. Germline V gene lookup returns CDR1 SGHRS and CDR2 YFSETQ. Original analysis: Amplification of reference gene primers was used by the study to estimate nucleated cell counts. Some clones are missing from TCRdb's copy, which holds only in-frame ones; the method was immunoSEQ multiplex PCR. V and J calls and clone size are given by that table; D and trimming were obtained from the DNA. The profile shows 150,000 to 200,000 clones, about 80% of them singletons. This record belongs to a study of blood T cell repertoires in COVID-19.

Sequenced input: peripheral blood. The clonotype comes from a human donor with acute or convalescent COVID-19. The donor label of this sample is uncertain. The chain is built from TRBV5-1 and TRBJ2-2, with a weak D call TRBD2 (6 bases). The CDR3 protein is CASSPRGDRNTGELFF. The CDR3 coding sequence is TGCGCCAGCAGCCCCCGCGGGGACCGAAACACCGGGGAGCTGTTTTTT. Looking up the rest from reference TRBV5-1 and TRBJ2-2 gives the full variable domain: KAGVTQTPRYLIKTRGQQVTLSCSPISGHRSVSWYQQTPGQGLQFLFEYFSETQRNKGNFPGRFSGRQFSNSRSEMNVSTLELGDSALYLCASSPRGDRNTGELFFGEGSRLTVL.